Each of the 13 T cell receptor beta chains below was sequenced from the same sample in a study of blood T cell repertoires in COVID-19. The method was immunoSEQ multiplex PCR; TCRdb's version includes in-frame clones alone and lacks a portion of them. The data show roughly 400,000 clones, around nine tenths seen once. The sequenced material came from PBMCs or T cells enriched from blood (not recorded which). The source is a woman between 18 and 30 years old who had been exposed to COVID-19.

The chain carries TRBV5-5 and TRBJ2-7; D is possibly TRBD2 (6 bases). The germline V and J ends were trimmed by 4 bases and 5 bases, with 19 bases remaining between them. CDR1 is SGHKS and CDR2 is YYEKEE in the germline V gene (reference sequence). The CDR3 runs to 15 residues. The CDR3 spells CASSPWGEQTNEQYF. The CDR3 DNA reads TGTGCCAGCAGCCCATGGGGGGAGCAAACCAACGAGCAGTACTTC.

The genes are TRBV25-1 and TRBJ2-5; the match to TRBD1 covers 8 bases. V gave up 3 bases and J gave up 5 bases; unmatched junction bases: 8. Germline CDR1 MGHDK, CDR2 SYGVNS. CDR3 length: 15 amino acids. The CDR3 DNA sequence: TGTGCCAGCAGTGACAGGGGGCGCGAATTTGAGACCCAGTACTTC. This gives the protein CASSDRGREFETQYF.

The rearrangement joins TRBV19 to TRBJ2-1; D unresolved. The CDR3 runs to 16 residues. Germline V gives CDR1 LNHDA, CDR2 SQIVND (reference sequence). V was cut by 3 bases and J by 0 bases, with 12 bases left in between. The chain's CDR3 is CASSIGSPSSYNEQFF. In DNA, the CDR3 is TGTGCCAGTAGTATTGGTAGCCCAAGCTCCTACAATGAGCAGTTCTTC.

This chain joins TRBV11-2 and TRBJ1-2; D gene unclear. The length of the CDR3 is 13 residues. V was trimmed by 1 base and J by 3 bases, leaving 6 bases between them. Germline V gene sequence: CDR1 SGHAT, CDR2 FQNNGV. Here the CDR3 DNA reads TGTGCCAGCAGCTTAGTTGCAGACTATGGCTACACCTTC. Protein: CASSLVADYGYTF. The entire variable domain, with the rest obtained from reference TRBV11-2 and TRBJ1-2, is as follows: EAGVAQSPRYKIIEKRQSVAFWCNPISGHATLYWYQQILGQGPKLLIQFQNNGVVDDSQLPKDRFSAERLKGVDSTLKIQPAKLEDSAVYLCASSLVADYGYTFGSGTRLTVV.

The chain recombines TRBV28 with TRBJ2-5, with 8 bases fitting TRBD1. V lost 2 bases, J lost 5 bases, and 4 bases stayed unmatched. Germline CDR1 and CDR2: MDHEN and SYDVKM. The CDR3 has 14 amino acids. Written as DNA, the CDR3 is TGTGCCAGCAGTTTACGTACAGGGGGGGAGACCCAGTACTTC. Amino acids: CASSLRTGGETQYF. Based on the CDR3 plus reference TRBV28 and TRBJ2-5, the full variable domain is DVKVTQSSRYLVKRTGEKVFLECVQDMDHENMFWYRQDPGLGLRLIYFSYDVKMKEKGDIPEGYSVSREKKERFSLILESASTNQTSMYLCASSLRTGGETQYFGPGTRLLVL.

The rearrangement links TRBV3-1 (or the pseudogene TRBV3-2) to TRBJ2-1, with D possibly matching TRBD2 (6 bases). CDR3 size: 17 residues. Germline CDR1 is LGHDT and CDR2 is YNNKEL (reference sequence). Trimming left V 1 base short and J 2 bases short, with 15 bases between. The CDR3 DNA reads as TGTGCCAGCAGCCAAGCCTTGGCGGGAACACCCTACAATGAGCAGTTCTTC. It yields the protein CASSQALAGTPYNEQFF.

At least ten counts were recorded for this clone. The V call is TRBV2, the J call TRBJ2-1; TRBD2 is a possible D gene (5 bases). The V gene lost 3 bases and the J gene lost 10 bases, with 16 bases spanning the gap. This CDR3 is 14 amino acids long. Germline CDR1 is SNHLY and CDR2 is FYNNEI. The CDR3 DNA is TGTGCCAGCAGTGATTGGCTAGCAGGTTACGAGCAGTTCTTC. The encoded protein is CASSDWLAGYEQFF. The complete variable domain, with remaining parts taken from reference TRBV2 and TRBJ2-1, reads EPEVTQTPSHQVTQMGQEVILRCVPISNHLYFYWYRQILGQKVEFLVSFYNNEISEKSEIFDDQFSVERPDGSNFTLKIRSTKLEDSAMYFCASSDWLAGYEQFFGPGTRLTVL.

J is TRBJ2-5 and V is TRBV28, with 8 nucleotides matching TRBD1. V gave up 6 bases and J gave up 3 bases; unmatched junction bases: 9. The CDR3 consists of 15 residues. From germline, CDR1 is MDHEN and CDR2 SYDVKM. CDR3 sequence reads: CASRVSGTGKETQYF. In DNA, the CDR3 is TGTGCCAGCAGGGTATCCGGGACAGGAAAAGAGACCCAGTACTTC.

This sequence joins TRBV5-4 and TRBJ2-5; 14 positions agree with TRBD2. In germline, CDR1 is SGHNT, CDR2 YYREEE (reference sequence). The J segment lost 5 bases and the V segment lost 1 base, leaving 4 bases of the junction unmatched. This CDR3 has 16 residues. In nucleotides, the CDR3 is TGTGCCAGCAGCTTGAGACTAGCGGGGGGGCGGGAGACCCAGTACTTC. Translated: CASSLRLAGGRETQYF.

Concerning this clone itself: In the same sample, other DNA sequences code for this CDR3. The CDR3: CASSLGLAGGQETQYF. In DNA form, the CDR3 reads TGCGCCAGCAGCTTGGGACTAGCGGGGGGTCAAGAGACCCAGTACTTC. The gene calls are TRBV5-1 and TRBJ2-5; 13 nucleotides match TRBD2. The CDR3 extends over 16 amino acids. Germline assignment: CDR1 SGHRS and CDR2 YFSETQ. Unmatched junction bases numbered 1, after V lost 0 bases and J lost 2 bases.

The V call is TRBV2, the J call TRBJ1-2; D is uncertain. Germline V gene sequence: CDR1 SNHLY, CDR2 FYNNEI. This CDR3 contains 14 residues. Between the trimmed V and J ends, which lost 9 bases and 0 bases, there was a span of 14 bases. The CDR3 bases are TGTGCCAGTGGAGGCACGGTTTCTAACTATGGCTACACCTTC. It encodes CASGGTVSNYGYTF.

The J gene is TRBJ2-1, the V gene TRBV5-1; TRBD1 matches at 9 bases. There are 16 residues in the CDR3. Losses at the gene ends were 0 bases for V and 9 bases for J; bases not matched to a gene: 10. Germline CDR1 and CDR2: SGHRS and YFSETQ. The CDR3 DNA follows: TGCGCCAGCAGCTTGGACCCCGGGACAGGGTCGGGTGAGCAGTTCTTC. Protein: CASSLDPGTGSGEQFF. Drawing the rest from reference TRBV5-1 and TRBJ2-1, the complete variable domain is KAGVTQTPRYLIKTRGQQVTLSCSPISGHRSVSWYQQTPGQGLQFLFEYFSETQRNKGNFPGRFSGRQFSNSRSEMNVSTLELGDSALYLCASSLDPGTGSGEQFFGPGTRLTVL.

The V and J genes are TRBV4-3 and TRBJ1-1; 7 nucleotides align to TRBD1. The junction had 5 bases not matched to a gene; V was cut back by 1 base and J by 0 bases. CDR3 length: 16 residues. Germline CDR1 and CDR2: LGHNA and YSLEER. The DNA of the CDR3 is TGCGCCAGCAGCCAAGGTGGGGACAGACTGAACACTGAAGCTTTCTTT. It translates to CASSQGGDRLNTEAFF.